This T cell receptor (beta chain) stems from a study of beta chain features in type 1 diabetes. V lost 2 bases and J lost 1; bases outside the gene matches: 2. CDR3 length: 14 amino acids. The germline gives CDR1 SGHTA, CDR2 FQGNSA. What was sequenced were expressed TCRB transcripts, since all of the isolated RNA had been reverse transcribed. Repertoires were generated with immunoSEQ multiplex PCR, while TCRdb's copy carries only in-frame clones and drops some. The sample includes nearly 250,000 clones, under 70% of them seen just once. This sequence originates from a man aged 30-40 years in good health. This chain connects TRBV7-2 to TRBJ2-7; 7 bases match TRBD1. The sequencing sample was made of naive CD4+ T cells from blood. The CDR3 reads CASSLWDRSYEQYF. As DNA, the CDR3 is TGTGCCAGCAGCTTATGGGACAGATCCTACGAGCAGTACTTC.